Below are 16 T cell receptor beta chains sequenced from a single sample in a study of shared clonotypes between healthy human individuals. Libraries were prepared by immunoSEQ multiplex PCR; TCRdb keeps only in-frame clonotypes and omits some of them. This table holds some 1 million clones, around 75% found once. The specimen sequenced was memory CD4+ T cells sorted from blood. Subset indicated: CD45RA-negative fraction. These receptors came from a man younger than 30 in good health.

This sequence joins TRBV19 and TRBJ2-1, with a possible D match to TRBD2 (6 bases). The germline CDR1 and CDR2 sequences are LNHDA and SQIVND (reference sequence). The germline V and J ends were trimmed by 3 bases and 8 bases, with 14 bases remaining between them. This CDR3 is 14 amino acids long. The CDR3 coding sequence is TGTGCCAGTAGTATTGGGGCGGGCGGGGATGAGCAGTTCTTC. This codes for CASSIGAGGDEQFF.

There are a few counts of this clone. V usage is TRBV27 and J usage is TRBJ2-7, with a possible D match to TRBD2 (5 bases). Germline CDR1 reads MNHEY; CDR2 reads SMNVEV (reference sequence). V was pared by 4 bases and J by 1 base, with 8 bases between. The CDR3 consists of 13 residues. The CDR3 reads CASSSADSYEQYF. The CDR3 nucleotides are TGTGCCAGCAGTTCAGCGGATTCCTACGAGCAGTACTTC.

This clone was picked up a small number of times. This CDR3 is CASSSGKGGNQPQHF. CDR3 sequence (DNA): TGTGCCAGCAGCTCGGGCAAAGGGGGCAATCAGCCCCAGCATTTT. The chain uses TRBV11-2 and TRBJ1-5; D perhaps matches TRBD1 (5 bases). There are 15 residues in the CDR3. CDR1 is SGHAT, CDR2 FQNNGV, per germline. V was cut by 4 bases and J by 2 bases, with 12 bases left in between.

This clone was observed a single time. CDR3 in amino acids: CASSPPSSYNEQFF. CDR3 DNA: TGTGCCAGCAGCCCCCCCAGCTCCTACAATGAGCAGTTCTTC. V and J are TRBV7-2 and TRBJ2-1; D not certain. The V end lost 5 bases, the J end lost 0 bases, and 8 bases lay between the germline ends. CDR1 is SGHTA and CDR2 is FQGNSA in the germline V gene. CDR3 size: 14 residues.

This clone appeared a few times. The chain carries TRBV28 and TRBJ2-7; D assignment may be TRBD1 or TRBD2 (6 bases each). Germline loops: CDR1 MDHEN, CDR2 SYDVKM. V gave up 10 bases and J gave up 2 bases, with 18 bases separating them. This CDR3 contains 14 residues. The CDR3 DNA reads TGTGCCACCACCCAAACGGGGGCCACCTACGAGCAGTACTTC. The encoded protein is CATTQTGATYEQYF.

The chain links TRBV10-2 to TRBJ1-1; TRBD1 agrees at 8 bases. The CDR3 consists of 17 residues. Unmatched junction bases numbered 17, after V lost 6 bases and J lost 5 bases. The germline gives CDR1 WSHSY, CDR2 SAAADI. The CDR3 sequence: CASSRGRVGTGRTEAFF. In DNA, the CDR3 is TGCGCCAGCAGCCGCGGAAGGGTAGGGACAGGTAGGACTGAAGCTTTCTTT.

The rearrangement uses TRBV7-9 and TRBJ2-5, with 7 positions matching TRBD1. CDR1 SEHNR and CDR2 FQNEAQ come from the germline V gene (reference sequence). The V gene end was trimmed by 1 base and the J gene end by 6 bases; junction bases not matched to a gene: 5. The CDR3 extends over 14 amino acids. CDR3 DNA: TGTGCCAGCAGCTTAGAAGGGGGCCCAAAGACCCAGTACTTC. Amino acid sequence: CASSLEGGPKTQYF.

The rearrangement links TRBV5-1 to TRBJ2-4; D might be TRBD2 (7 bases). V gave up 4 bases and J gave up 6 bases, with 14 bases separating them. CDR3 length equals 14 residues. Germline V gene sequence: CDR1 SGHRS, CDR2 YFSETQ. The CDR3 protein is CASSRGGSGNIQYF. Written as DNA, the CDR3 is TGCGCCAGCAGCCGCGGGGGCTCGGGAAACATTCAGTACTTC.

The rearrangement links TRBV7-2 to TRBJ2-6; D gene uncertain. The CDR3 consists of 16 residues. Between the trimmed V and J ends, which lost 5 bases and 1 base, there was a span of 12 bases. Germline CDR1 and CDR2: SGHTA and FQGNSA. CDR3 nucleotide sequence: TGTGCCAGCAGCCCCCGACTGATATCTGGGGCCAACGTCCTGACTTTC. Protein sequence: CASSPRLISGANVLTF.

This clone was picked up one time. This chain joins TRBV2 and TRBJ2-3, with TRBD2 as a possible D gene (7 bases). The CDR3 sequence is 15 residues long. Trimming shortened V by 4 bases and J by 7 bases, and 18 bases separated the two germline ends. The V gene's germline CDR1 is SNHLY and CDR2 FYNNEI. The CDR3 is CASSAPGGPRNTQYF. CDR3 sequence (DNA): TGTGCCAGCAGTGCCCCCGGGGGGCCTAGGAATACGCAGTATTTT.

This chain links TRBV19 with TRBJ1-2; no reliable D call. The CDR3 is 15 residues long. V lost 4 bases, J lost 2 bases, and 14 bases lay in between. CDR1 LNHDA and CDR2 SQIVND come from the germline V gene (reference sequence). The CDR3 DNA is TGTGCCAGTAGTACGGAGTTTAAAGGGAACTATGGCTACACCTTC. Its protein product is CASSTEFKGNYGYTF.

The table lists this clone with a few counts. This sequence joins TRBV4-3 and TRBJ2-3; D might be TRBD2 (6 bases). CDR1 and CDR2 from the germline V gene are LGHNA and YSLEER. This CDR3 comprises 15 residues. Deletions cut 2 bases from V and 0 bases from J, with 9 bases between. The CDR3 DNA follows: TGCGCCAGCAGCCAAAGGGGACTTAGCACAGATACGCAGTATTTT. Its translation is CASSQRGLSTDTQYF.

This sequence joins TRBV2 and TRBJ2-5; 10 bases map to TRBD2. CDR1 SNHLY and CDR2 FYNNEI come from the germline V gene. The CDR3 loop spans 16 amino acids. The junction had 11 bases not matched to a gene; V was cut back by 7 bases and J by 3 bases. The CDR3 nucleotides are TGTGCCAGCATCCTCGGACTAGCGGCCGGGGAAGAGACCCAGTACTTC. Protein product: CASILGLAAGEETQYF. The full variable domain, in which reference TRBV2 and TRBJ2-5 provide the parts outside the CDR3, is EPEVTQTPSHQVTQMGQEVILRCVPISNHLYFYWYRQILGQKVEFLVSFYNNEISEKSEIFDDQFSVERPDGSNFTLKIRSTKLEDSAMYFCASILGLAAGEETQYFGPGTRLLVL.

In its sample, this clone was seen many times. V and J are TRBV4-1 and TRBJ2-7; D perhaps matches TRBD2 (6 bases). CDR3 length equals 17 residues. CDR1 is MGHRA, CDR2 YSYEKL, per germline. Trimming shortened V by 1 base and J by 2 bases, and 18 bases separated the two germline ends. CDR3 sequence reads: CASSQGIGGADPYEQYF. CDR3 sequence (DNA): TGCGCCAGCAGCCAAGGGATAGGCGGGGCAGATCCCTACGAGCAGTACTTC.

DNA for the CDR3: TGTGCCAGCTCACAAAATCCCGGGACAGGGTTCGCTTTCTTT. It translates to CASSQNPGTGFAFF. The chain combines TRBV18 with TRBJ1-1, with 9 bases aligning to TRBD1. The trim removed 4 bases at V and 11 bases at J, leaving 11 bases unmatched. CDR3 length: 14 amino acids. Germline CDR1 is KGHSH and CDR2 is LQKENI.

The genes are TRBV2 and TRBJ2-3, with 8 bases matching TRBD2. The germline gives CDR1 SNHLY, CDR2 FYNNEI. Trimming took 7 bases from V and 4 from J; bases not matched to a gene: 10. The CDR3 consists of 15 residues. CDR3 nucleotides: TGTGCCAGCACCACACGGGGTAGCGGGGCAGATACGCAGTATTTT. Protein: CASTTRGSGADTQYF. Based on the CDR3 plus reference TRBV2 and TRBJ2-3, the full variable domain is EPEVTQTPSHQVTQMGQEVILRCVPISNHLYFYWYRQILGQKVEFLVSFYNNEISEKSEIFDDQFSVERPDGSNFTLKIRSTKLEDSAMYFCASTTRGSGADTQYFGPGTRLTVL.